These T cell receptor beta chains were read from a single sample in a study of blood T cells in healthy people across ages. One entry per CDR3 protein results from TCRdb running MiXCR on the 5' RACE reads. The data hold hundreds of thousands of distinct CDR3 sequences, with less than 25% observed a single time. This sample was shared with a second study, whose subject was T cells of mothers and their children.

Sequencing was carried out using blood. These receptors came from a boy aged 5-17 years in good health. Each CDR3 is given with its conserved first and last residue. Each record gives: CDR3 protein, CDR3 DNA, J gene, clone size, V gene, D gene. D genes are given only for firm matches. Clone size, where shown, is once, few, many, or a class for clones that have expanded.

CDR3 protein: CASSQMTGGVRETQYF
CDR3 DNA: TGCGCCAGCAGCCAAATGACAGGGGGCGTACGAGAGACCCAGTACTTC
J gene: TRBJ2-5
clone size: few
V gene: TRBV4-1
D gene: TRBD1

CDR3 protein: CSVENLAGGPNEQFF
CDR3 DNA: TGCAGCGTTGAGAATTTAGCGGGGGGACCCAATGAGCAGTTCTTC
J gene: TRBJ2-1
clone size: .
V gene: TRBV29-1
D gene: TRBD2

CDR3 protein: CASSLRAAPLEQYF
CDR3 DNA: TGTGCCAGCAGTTTGCGGGCAGCCCCCCTGGAGCAGTACTTC
J gene: TRBJ2-7
clone size: many
V gene: TRBV28
D gene: .

CDR3 protein: CASSSTGLASPEETQYF
CDR3 DNA: TGTGCCAGCAGCTCCACGGGACTAGCGTCTCCGGAAGAGACCCAGTACTTC
J gene: TRBJ2-5
clone size: few
V gene: TRBV5-6
D gene: TRBD2

CDR3 protein: CASSYSGRGQAGYTF
CDR3 DNA: TGTGCCAGCAGTTACTCGGGGAGGGGGCAAGCTGGCTACACCTTC
J gene: TRBJ1-2
clone size: .
V gene: TRBV6-5
D gene: TRBD1

CDR3 protein: CASSPTPGGRNQPQHF
CDR3 DNA: TGCGCCAGCAGCCCTACTCCAGGGGGCCGCAATCAGCCCCAGCATTTT
J gene: TRBJ1-5
clone size: few
V gene: TRBV4-1
D gene: TRBD1

CDR3 protein: CSVEAGPTEAFF
CDR3 DNA: TGCAGCGTTGAAGCGGGTCCAACTGAAGCTTTCTTT
J gene: TRBJ1-1
clone size: .
V gene: TRBV29-1
D gene: .

CDR3 protein: CASRKGGADTQYF
CDR3 DNA: TGTGCTAGCAGGAAGGGGGGGGCAGATACGCAGTATTTT
J gene: TRBJ2-3
clone size: many
V gene: TRBV28
D gene: .

CDR3 protein: CAIPDRRNEQFF
CDR3 DNA: TGTGCCATCCCGGACAGACGGAATGAGCAGTTCTTC
J gene: TRBJ2-1
clone size: .
V gene: TRBV12-3/TRBV12-4
D gene: .

CDR3 protein: CASSLVDGDYEQYF
CDR3 DNA: TGTGCCAGCAGCTTAGTAGATGGGGACTACGAGCAGTACTTC
J gene: TRBJ2-7
clone size: few
V gene: TRBV7-2
D gene: .

CDR3 protein: CASSDSQSGANVLTF
CDR3 DNA: TGTGCCAGCAGTGACTCACAATCTGGGGCCAACGTCCTGACTTTC
J gene: TRBJ2-6
clone size: many
V gene: TRBV6-4
D gene: .

CDR3 protein: CSAMTGTNEKLFF
CDR3 DNA: TGCAGTGCTATGACAGGAACTAATGAAAAACTGTTTTTT
J gene: TRBJ1-4
clone size: few
V gene: TRBV20-1
D gene: .

CDR3 protein: CSASYSAGASVNEQFF
CDR3 DNA: TGCAGTGCTAGTTATTCTGCAGGTGCTAGCGTCAATGAGCAGTTCTTC
J gene: TRBJ2-1
clone size: .
V gene: TRBV20-1
D gene: .

CDR3 protein: CASSLLTSGRGSLLYEQYF
CDR3 DNA: TGTGCCAGCAGTTTATTAACTAGCGGGAGGGGATCCCTATTATACGAGCAGTACTTC
J gene: TRBJ2-7
clone size: once
V gene: TRBV28
D gene: TRBD2

CDR3 protein: CASSLAGVRNTGELFF
CDR3 DNA: TGTGCCAGCTCTCTAGCGGGAGTGAGGAACACCGGGGAGCTGTTTTTT
J gene: TRBJ2-2
clone size: .
V gene: TRBV18
D gene: TRBD2

CDR3 protein: CASSPTGITEAFF
CDR3 DNA: TGTGCCAGCAGTCCTACAGGGATCACTGAAGCTTTCTTT
J gene: TRBJ1-1
clone size: many
V gene: TRBV28
D gene: .

CDR3 protein: CASSPSPGQNTGELFF
CDR3 DNA: TGTGCCAGCAGTCCGTCCCCTGGACAGAACACCGGGGAGCTGTTTTTT
J gene: TRBJ2-2
clone size: .
V gene: TRBV4-2
D gene: .

CDR3 protein: CASSLPAGGHNEQFF
CDR3 DNA: TGTGCCAGCAGTTTACCAGCGGGAGGCCACAATGAGCAGTTCTTC
J gene: TRBJ2-1
clone size: .
V gene: TRBV27
D gene: TRBD2

CDR3 protein: CASSLGMLNYGYTF
CDR3 DNA: TGTGCCAGCAGCTTAGGAATGCTTAACTATGGCTACACCTTC
J gene: TRBJ1-2
clone size: .
V gene: TRBV11-2
D gene: .

CDR3 protein: CASSSTDFYEQYF
CDR3 DNA: TGTGCCAGCAGTTCGACAGACTTTTACGAGCAGTACTTC
J gene: TRBJ2-7
clone size: .
V gene: TRBV13
D gene: .

CDR3 protein: CASSDNTAGYTF
CDR3 DNA: TGTGCCAGCAGCGACAACACGGCGGGCTACACCTTC
J gene: TRBJ1-2
clone size: .
V gene: TRBV7-9
D gene: .

CDR3 protein: CASSPGSGQPQHF
CDR3 DNA: TGTGCCAGCAGCCCTGGGTCCGGTCAGCCCCAGCATTTT
J gene: TRBJ1-5
clone size: .
V gene: TRBV7-3
D gene: .

CDR3 protein: CASSQAATDFSYTF
CDR3 DNA: TGTGCCAGCAGCCAAGCCGCGACAGATTTTAGCTACACCTTC
J gene: TRBJ1-2
clone size: few
V gene: TRBV14
D gene: .

CDR3 protein: CASSLPGQGIDEQFF
CDR3 DNA: TGCGCCAGCAGCTTACCGGGACAGGGGATCGATGAGCAGTTCTTC
J gene: TRBJ2-1
clone size: many
V gene: TRBV5-1
D gene: TRBD1

CDR3 protein: CASSLARTGNVEKLFF
CDR3 DNA: TGTGCCAGCAGCTTAGCGAGGACAGGGAACGTTGAAAAACTGTTTTTT
J gene: TRBJ1-4
clone size: few
V gene: TRBV7-2
D gene: TRBD1

CDR3 protein: CASSQVRASYGYTF
CDR3 DNA: TGCGCCAGCAGCCAAGTTAGGGCCAGCTATGGCTACACCTTC
J gene: TRBJ1-2
clone size: few
V gene: TRBV4-1
D gene: .

CDR3 protein: CASSASGTSAYEQYF
CDR3 DNA: TGTGCCAGCAGCGCCTCGGGGACTAGCGCCTACGAGCAGTACTTC
J gene: TRBJ2-7
clone size: few
V gene: TRBV9
D gene: TRBD2

CDR3 protein: CASSSTMNTGELFF
CDR3 DNA: TGTGCCAGCAGTAGCACAATGAACACCGGGGAGCTGTTTTTT
J gene: TRBJ2-2
clone size: .
V gene: TRBV12-3/TRBV12-4
D gene: .

CDR3 protein: CASSLGFAYGYTF
CDR3 DNA: TGTGCCAGCAGCTTAGGATTTGCCTATGGCTACACCTTC
J gene: TRBJ1-2
clone size: few
V gene: TRBV7-2
D gene: .

CDR3 protein: CASSHGDLGRETQYF
CDR3 DNA: TGTGCCAGCAGCCACGGTGATCTAGGGAGGGAGACCCAGTACTTC
J gene: TRBJ2-5
clone size: few
V gene: TRBV4-2
D gene: .

CDR3 protein: CASSLDSWGAKNIQYF
CDR3 DNA: TGTGCCAGCAGCTTAGACAGTTGGGGGGCCAAAAACATTCAGTACTTC
J gene: TRBJ2-4
clone size: .
V gene: TRBV7-9
D gene: .

CDR3 protein: CASSKSTSVSTDTQYF
CDR3 DNA: TGTGCCAGCAGCAAATCGACTAGCGTAAGCACAGATACGCAGTATTTT
J gene: TRBJ2-3
clone size: .
V gene: TRBV7-2
D gene: TRBD2

CDR3 protein: CASSFMYEQYF
CDR3 DNA: TGTGCCAGCAGTTTTATGTACGAGCAGTACTTC
J gene: TRBJ2-7
clone size: many
V gene: TRBV28
D gene: .

CDR3 protein: CASSQTPLHGYTF
CDR3 DNA: TGTGCCAGCAGCCAAACCCCACTTCATGGCTACACCTTC
J gene: TRBJ1-2
clone size: .
V gene: TRBV28
D gene: .

CDR3 protein: CASSLALGRDTQYF
CDR3 DNA: TGCGCCAGCAGCTTGGCCCTTGGGAGAGATACGCAGTATTTT
J gene: TRBJ2-3
clone size: .
V gene: TRBV5-1
D gene: .

CDR3 protein: CASSQGTHGELFF
CDR3 DNA: TGCGCCAGCAGCCAAGGAACGCACGGGGAGCTGTTTTTT
J gene: TRBJ2-2
clone size: .
V gene: TRBV4-3
D gene: .

CDR3 protein: CSAIDRVRSATNEKLFF
CDR3 DNA: TGCAGTGCTATCGACAGGGTGAGGAGTGCAACTAATGAAAAACTGTTTTTT
J gene: TRBJ1-4
clone size: .
V gene: TRBV20-1
D gene: TRBD1

CDR3 protein: CASSLRDRVVYEQYF
CDR3 DNA: TGTGCCAGCAGTTTAAGGGACAGGGTAGTCTACGAGCAGTACTTC
J gene: TRBJ2-7
clone size: .
V gene: TRBV28
D gene: TRBD1

CDR3 protein: CAISESREINTEAFF
CDR3 DNA: TGTGCCATCAGTGAGTCCCGGGAGATAAACACTGAAGCTTTCTTT
J gene: TRBJ1-1
clone size: few
V gene: TRBV10-3
D gene: .

CDR3 protein: CASKVLAGATDTQYF
CDR3 DNA: TGCGCCAGCAAAGTTTTGGCGGGAGCTACAGATACGCAGTATTTT
J gene: TRBJ2-3
clone size: .
V gene: TRBV4-1
D gene: TRBD2

CDR3 protein: CASSVTSYQETQYF
CDR3 DNA: TGTGCCAGCAGCGTAACTAGCTATCAAGAGACCCAGTACTTC
J gene: TRBJ2-5
clone size: .
V gene: TRBV9
D gene: .

CDR3 protein: CSAALRGRGETQYF
CDR3 DNA: TGCAGTGCTGCCCTCCGCGGGAGAGGAGAGACCCAGTACTTC
J gene: TRBJ2-5
clone size: .
V gene: TRBV20-1
D gene: TRBD2

CDR3 protein: CASSYSRPRDNSYEQYF
CDR3 DNA: TGTGCCAGCAGTTATAGCCGCCCCCGGGACAACTCCTACGAGCAGTACTTC
J gene: TRBJ2-7
clone size: few
V gene: TRBV12-3/TRBV12-4
D gene: .

CDR3 protein: CATSDLGLDTGELFF
CDR3 DNA: TGTGCCACCAGTGACCTAGGGTTGGACACCGGGGAGCTGTTTTTT
J gene: TRBJ2-2
clone size: many
V gene: TRBV24-1
D gene: .

CDR3 protein: CSAVGASGGTDTQYF
CDR3 DNA: TGCAGTGCTGTGGGCGCTAGCGGTGGCACAGATACGCAGTATTTT
J gene: TRBJ2-3
clone size: .
V gene: TRBV20-1
D gene: TRBD2

CDR3 protein: CSVEERGRSSYNEQFF
CDR3 DNA: TGCAGCGTTGAAGAGCGAGGGAGGAGCTCCTACAATGAGCAGTTCTTC
J gene: TRBJ2-1
clone size: few
V gene: TRBV29-1
D gene: .

CDR3 protein: CASSSDFSYEQYF
CDR3 DNA: TGTGCCAGCAGCTCGGACTTCTCCTACGAGCAGTACTTC
J gene: TRBJ2-7
clone size: .
V gene: TRBV7-6
D gene: .

CDR3 protein: CASSEAVNYGYTF
CDR3 DNA: TGTGCCAGCAGTGAAGCCGTTAACTATGGCTACACCTTC
J gene: TRBJ1-2
clone size: .
V gene: TRBV25-1
D gene: .

CDR3 protein: CASSFPGGIQETQYF
CDR3 DNA: TGTGCCAGCAGCTTCCCAGGGGGCATTCAAGAGACCCAGTACTTC
J gene: TRBJ2-5
clone size: .
V gene: TRBV5-6
D gene: TRBD1

CDR3 protein: CASSPLAANTEAFF
CDR3 DNA: TGTGCCAGCAGCCCGCTAGCAGCGAACACTGAAGCTTTCTTT
J gene: TRBJ1-1
clone size: few
V gene: TRBV12-3/TRBV12-4
D gene: .

CDR3 protein: CSADGPGKAFF
CDR3 DNA: TGCAGTGCTGATGGGCCAGGGAAAGCTTTCTTT
J gene: TRBJ1-1
clone size: .
V gene: TRBV20-1
D gene: .

CDR3 protein: CASSSTPGDTGELFF
CDR3 DNA: TGTGCCAGCAGTTCGACCCCGGGGGACACCGGGGAGCTGTTTTTT
J gene: TRBJ2-2
clone size: few
V gene: TRBV2
D gene: .

CDR3 protein: CASSRDIQYEQYF
CDR3 DNA: TGTGCCAGCAGTCGGGACATACAATACGAGCAGTACTTC
J gene: TRBJ2-7
clone size: .
V gene: TRBV6-2/TRBV6-3
D gene: .

CDR3 protein: CASSFMVEALGYGYTF
CDR3 DNA: TGCGCCAGCAGTTTTATGGTGGAGGCCTTGGGCTATGGCTACACCTTC
J gene: TRBJ1-2
clone size: .
V gene: TRBV4-1
D gene: .

CDR3 protein: CASSLLSSGGTEKLFF
CDR3 DNA: TGTGCCAGCAGCCTGCTTAGTTCCGGGGGAACTGAAAAACTGTTTTTT
J gene: TRBJ1-4
clone size: few
V gene: TRBV7-9
D gene: .

CDR3 protein: CASSVYRFYEQYF
CDR3 DNA: TGTGCCAGCTCTGTATACAGGTTCTACGAGCAGTACTTC
J gene: TRBJ2-7
clone size: few
V gene: TRBV7-9
D gene: .

CDR3 protein: CSVEDSLYGYTF
CDR3 DNA: TGCAGCGTTGAGGACAGCCTCTATGGCTACACCTTC
J gene: TRBJ1-2
clone size: few
V gene: TRBV29-1
D gene: .

CDR3 protein: CASSVEGGNSPLHF
CDR3 DNA: TGTGCCAGCAGCGTAGAGGGGGGGAATTCACCCCTCCACTTT
J gene: TRBJ1-6
clone size: few
V gene: TRBV9
D gene: .

CDR3 protein: CVSSLAGAINEQSF
CDR3 DNA: TGTGTCAGCAGCTTAGCGGGAGCTATCAATGAGCAGTCCTTC
J gene: TRBJ2-1
clone size: .
V gene: TRBV5-6
D gene: TRBD2

CDR3 protein: CAIKRSGQGFGGYTF
CDR3 DNA: TGTGCCATAAAAAGAAGTGGGCAGGGTTTTGGAGGCTACACCTTC
J gene: TRBJ1-2
clone size: few
V gene: TRBV6-5
D gene: .